These 12 T cell receptor beta chains share one sample of origin, sequenced in a study of beta chain features in type 1 diabetes. Since all of the isolated RNA was reverse transcribed, expressed TCRB transcripts were what got sequenced. Profiled with immunoSEQ multiplex PCR; TCRdb holds only in-frame clones, not every one. The sample includes fewer than 400,000 clones, 8% of them seen just once. Sequencing used central memory CD4+ T cells from blood. These receptors were obtained from a woman aged 18 to 35 in good health.

Ten or more counts support this clone. This chain connects TRBV2 to TRBJ1-5; 9 bases map to TRBD1. Trimming took 5 bases from V and 2 from J; bases not matched to a gene: 1. Germline CDR1 and CDR2: SNHLY and FYNNEI. This CDR3 comprises 14 residues. CDR3 in DNA: TGTGCCAGCAGTTGGACAGGGGGCAATCAGCCCCAGCATTTT. Its translation: CASSWTGGNQPQHF.

This chain joins TRBV19 and TRBJ2-1; D remains ambiguous. CDR3 size: 12 residues. Germline V CDR1 and CDR2: LNHDA, SQIVND (reference sequence). V lost 4 bases to trimming and J lost 6 bases, with 7 bases between them. CDR3 in amino acids: CASSTYSNEQFF. The CDR3, as DNA: TGTGCCAGTAGTACCTACTCCAATGAGCAGTTCTTC.

Ten or more counts support this clone. V and J are TRBV18 and TRBJ2-1; D is perhaps TRBD2 (5 bases). The length of the CDR3 is 16 residues. V was shortened by 3 bases and J by 7 bases, with 19 bases between the two germline ends. Looked up from germline, CDR1 is KGHSH and CDR2 is LQKENI. The CDR3 loop is CASSPFAGNNMNEQFF. CDR3 nucleotides: TGTGCCAGCTCACCCTTCGCGGGCAACAATATGAATGAGCAGTTCTTC.

The chain is built from TRBV27 and TRBJ2-7; D assignment may be TRBD1 or TRBD2 (5 bases each). The CDR3 consists of 12 residues. The germline gives CDR1 MNHEY, CDR2 SMNVEV (reference sequence). Trimming took 3 bases from V and 4 from J, leaving 7 bases between them. The CDR3 sequence is CASSFWGYEQYF. DNA for the CDR3: TGTGCCAGCAGTTTCTGGGGGTACGAGCAGTACTTC.

This clone was counted only a few times. This chain joins TRBV28 and TRBJ2-7; tentatively, D is TRBD1 or TRBD2 (6 bases each). V gave up 6 bases and J gave up 7 bases, with 13 bases separating them. Germline CDR1 MDHEN, CDR2 SYDVKM. This CDR3 contains 12 residues. CDR3 sequence: CASRKGGKEQYF. The CDR3 coding sequence is TGTGCCAGCAGGAAGGGGGGCAAGGAGCAGTACTTC.

The chain has TRBV28 and TRBJ2-3; the D gene could be TRBD1 or TRBD2 (7 bases each). Trimming pared 5 bases from V and 6 bases from J, leaving 27 bases between. CDR3 length equals 18 residues. The germline CDR1 and CDR2 sequences are MDHEN and SYDVKM. The CDR3 DNA reads as TGTGCCAGCAGTCCCCGTAGGGAGGGGGCTCGGGGTCGGGATACGCAGTATTTT. Protein: CASSPRREGARGRDTQYF.

This clone was seen a handful of times. The J gene is TRBJ2-2, the V gene TRBV28; tentative D call: TRBD2 (6 bases). The CDR3 is made up of 12 amino acids. Germline values: CDR1 MDHEN, CDR2 SYDVKM. The CDR3 spells CASGVNTGELFF. DNA of the CDR3: TGTGCTAGCGGAGTGAACACCGGGGAGCTGTTTTTT.

This clone showed up just a few times. This chain joins TRBV19 and TRBJ2-5, with D unresolved. The CDR3 totals 17 residues. The V gene's germline CDR1 is LNHDA and CDR2 SQIVND (reference sequence). Trimming cost V 3 bases and J 1 base, with 18 bases left between them. CDR3 amino acids: CASSMVAGNGGQETQYF. As DNA, the CDR3 is TGTGCCAGTAGTATGGTGGCAGGCAATGGCGGCCAAGAGACCCAGTACTTC.

This clone occurred a few times. The chain uses TRBV29-1 and TRBJ1-2; 10 positions agree with TRBD1. V trimming: 4 bases; J trimming: 1 base; junction bases outside the gene matches: 6. The CDR3 sequence is 15 residues long. Germline-derived CDR1 and CDR2 are SQVTM and ANQGSEA. The CDR3 loop is CSVVHGQGGNYGYTF. The CDR3 DNA reads as TGCAGCGTTGTACACGGACAGGGGGGTAACTATGGCTACACCTTC.

This clone was detected a few times. The J gene is TRBJ1-4, the V gene TRBV7-9; 8 positions agree with TRBD1. The CDR3 spans 14 residues. CDR1 is SEHNR, CDR2 FQNEAQ, per germline (reference sequence). With 3 bases clipped from V and 8 bases from J, the junction kept 5 bases outside the gene matches. The CDR3 sequence: CASSFGQGKEKLFF. The DNA for the CDR3 is TGTGCCAGCAGCTTTGGACAGGGAAAAGAAAAACTGTTTTTT.

J is TRBJ2-7 and V is TRBV7-9; tentatively, D is TRBD2 (5 bases). Trimming left V 2 bases short and J 3 bases short, with 11 bases between. Germline V gives CDR1 SEHNR, CDR2 FQNEAQ (reference sequence). This CDR3 region has 14 residues. CDR3 protein: CASSLLGRDYEQYF. The CDR3, as DNA: TGTGCCAGCAGCTTATTAGGGAGAGACTACGAGCAGTACTTC.

The chain combines TRBV2 with TRBJ1-1; D remains unclear. This CDR3 is 14 amino acids long. The V gene lost 4 bases and the J gene lost 1 base, with 10 bases spanning the gap. Germline V CDR1 and CDR2: SNHLY, FYNNEI. The CDR3 DNA sequence: TGTGCCAGCAGTGTACGGCAGTCGAACACTGAAGCTTTCTTT. Translation gives CASSVRQSNTEAFF.